This section outlines one T cell receptor (beta chain) sequence together with its context. The CDR3 spans 15 residues. CDR1 is SGHTA and CDR2 is FQGNSA in the germline V gene. V dropped 2 bases and J dropped 4 bases, with 13 bases sitting between them. This specimen comes from a study of OX40 agonist ivuxolimab in advanced cancers. Repertoires were generated with immunoSEQ multiplex PCR, while TCRdb's copy carries only in-frame clones and drops some. Found here are tens of thousands of clones, 80% to 90% of them singletons; the top ten hold around 29%. The sequencing used CD4+ or CD8+ T cells sorted from blood, collected in a trial of the OX40 agonist ivuxolimab. This rearrangement joins TRBV7-2 to TRBJ2-3, with D perhaps TRBD1 (7 bases). This TCR was recovered from an adult with an advanced solid tumor such as melanoma, head and neck, liver or kidney cancer. CDR3 loop: CASSLLDREADTQYF. DNA of the CDR3: TGTGCCAGCAGCTTACTAGACAGGGAGGCAGATACGCAGTATTTT.